This TCR beta chain was identified in a study of STAT3 mutations in large granular lymphocyte leukemia. Turning to the study itself: Among longitudinally sequenced T-LGLL patients, roughly half had canonical activating STAT3 mutations detected.

Overall study findings and caveats: In some patients, a small highly pathogenic clone possibly went undetected. Every T-cell large granular lymphocyte leukemia patient had at least one immunodominant TCR beta clonotype. All newly emerging clones after therapy were STAT3 wild type.

Average productive template count per sample was 40,000 to 45,000. The assay was immunoSEQ multiplex PCR, and TCRdb's table has in-frame clones only and misses some. The data contain 9,000 to 15,000 clones, roughly 76% of them singletons. A note on this clone: Its antigen remains unknown.

The sequenced sample was peripheral blood mononuclear cells. The receptor was isolated from a man in his 60s with T-cell large granular lymphocyte leukemia. Some clones in this sample may be carry-over from other donors' samples.

CDR3 nucleotides: TGTGCCAGCAGCCTTAGGGCGGACATTACCTACGAGCAGTACTTC. Its protein product is CASSLRADITYEQYF. This chain uses TRBV7-9 with TRBJ2-7; D possibly corresponds to TRBD1 (5 bases). Germline CDR1 and CDR2: SEHNR and FQNEAQ (reference sequence). The CDR3 spans 15 residues. V gave up 5 bases and J gave up 2 bases, with 16 bases separating them.